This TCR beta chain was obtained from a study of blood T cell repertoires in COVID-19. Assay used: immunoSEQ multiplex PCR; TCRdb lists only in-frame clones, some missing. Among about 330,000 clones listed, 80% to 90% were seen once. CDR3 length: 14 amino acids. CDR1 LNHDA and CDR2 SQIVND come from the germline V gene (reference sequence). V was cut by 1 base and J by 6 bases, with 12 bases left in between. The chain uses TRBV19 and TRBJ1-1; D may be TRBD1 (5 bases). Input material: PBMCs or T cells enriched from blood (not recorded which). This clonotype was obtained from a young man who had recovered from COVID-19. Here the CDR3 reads CASSIGLGGAEAFF. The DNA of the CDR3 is TGTGCCAGTAGTATAGGATTGGGGGGGGCTGAAGCTTTCTTT.